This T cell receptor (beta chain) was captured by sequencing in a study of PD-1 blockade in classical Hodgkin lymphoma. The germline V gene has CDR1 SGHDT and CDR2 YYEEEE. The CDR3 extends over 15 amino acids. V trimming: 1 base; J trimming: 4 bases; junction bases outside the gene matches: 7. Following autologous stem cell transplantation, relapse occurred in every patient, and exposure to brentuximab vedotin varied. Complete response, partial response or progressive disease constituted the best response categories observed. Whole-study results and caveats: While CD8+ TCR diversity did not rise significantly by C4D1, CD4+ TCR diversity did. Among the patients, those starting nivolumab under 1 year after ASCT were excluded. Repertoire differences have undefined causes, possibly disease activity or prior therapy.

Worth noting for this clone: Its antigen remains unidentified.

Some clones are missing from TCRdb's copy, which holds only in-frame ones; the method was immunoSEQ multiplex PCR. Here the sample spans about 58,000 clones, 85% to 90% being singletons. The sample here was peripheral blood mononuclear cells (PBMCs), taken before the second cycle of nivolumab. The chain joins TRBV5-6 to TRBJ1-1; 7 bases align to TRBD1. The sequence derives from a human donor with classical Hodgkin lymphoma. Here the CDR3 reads CASSLRARGITEAFF. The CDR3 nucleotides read TGTGCCAGCAGCTTGAGGGCCAGGGGGATCACTGAAGCTTTCTTT.